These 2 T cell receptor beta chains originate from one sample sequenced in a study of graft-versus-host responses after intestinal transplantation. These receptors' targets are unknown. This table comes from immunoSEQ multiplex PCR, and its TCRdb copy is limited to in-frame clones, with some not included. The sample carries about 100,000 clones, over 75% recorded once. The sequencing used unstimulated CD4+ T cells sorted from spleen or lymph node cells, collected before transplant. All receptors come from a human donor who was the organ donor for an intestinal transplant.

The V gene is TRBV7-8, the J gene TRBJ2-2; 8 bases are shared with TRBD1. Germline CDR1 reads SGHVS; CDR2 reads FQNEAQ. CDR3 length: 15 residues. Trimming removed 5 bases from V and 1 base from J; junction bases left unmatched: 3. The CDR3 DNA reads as TGTGCCAGCAGCAGAGGACAGGGGAACACCGGGGAGCTGTTTTTT. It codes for CASSRGQGNTGELFF.

Here the CDR3 DNA reads TGTGCCAGCAGCTTAAGCAGGGGGAATTACGAGCAGTACTTC. This codes for CASSLSRGNYEQYF. V is TRBV7-2 and J is TRBJ2-7, with TRBD1 matching 7 bases. Germline V gives CDR1 SGHTA, CDR2 FQGNSA. CDR3 length: 14 residues. The J segment lost 4 bases and the V segment lost 2 bases, leaving 5 bases of the junction unmatched.